This T cell receptor (beta chain) was recorded in a study of regulatory T cells in long-lasting Graves disease. The overall study: Persistence in Graves' disease denoted antithyroid drug use beyond 5 years alongside positive TSH receptor antibodies. General study points: New patients shared more than 750 public clonotypes, fewer than the roughly 2,600 shared by persistent patients. Analyses excluded thyroid tissue, covering peripheral blood alone. Sample size was small, which may have lowered accuracy.

The junction had 5 bases not matched to a gene; V was cut back by 6 bases and J by 1 base. The CDR3 is 14 amino acids. Germline CDR1 ENHRY, CDR2 SYGVKD. Through Arm-PCR of CDR3 regions and iRepertoire HTBI primers, TCR beta libraries were built. Via MiXCR, TCRdb re-called the multiplex PCR reads, giving one row per CDR3 protein. The data hold over 650,000 distinct CDR3 sequences, with around 30% observed a single time. On this clonotype: As yet, its antigen is unknown.

The sample's time point: persistent/refractory GD, antithyroid drugs over 5 years with positive TRAb. Extracted PBMC RNA gave rise to the TCR library. The clonotype originates from a female donor with Graves disease. The V and J genes are TRBV10-3 and TRBJ2-5, with 7 positions matching TRBD1. The material sequenced was peripheral blood mononuclear cells (PBMCs), taken when the disease was refractory, from a patient treated with antithyroid drugs. CDR3 region: CAIRRNRGQETQYF. As DNA, the CDR3 is TGTGCCATCAGGAGAAACAGGGGCCAAGAGACCCAGTACTTC.